This section outlines one TCR beta chain sequence together with its context. Its matching antigen is unknown. Documented time point: late sampling 161 to 241 days after vaccination in a few convalescent patients. As to treatment: approximately nine-day PBMC culture with coronavirus spike peptide pools or control peptides (ViraFEST assay). The Oncomine TCR Beta short-read assay was applied to DNA of cultured CD4+ T cells. TCRdb redid the calling of the PCR reads with MiXCR, one entry per CDR3 protein. The sample yields roughly 24,000 distinct CDR3 sequences, less than 35% seen once. The data were obtained in a study of vaccination and CD4 T cells after COVID-19. Study context: A few convalescent patients gave samples at day 14 and days 161 to 241 post-vaccination.

Trimming removed 2 bases from V and 0 bases from J; junction bases left unmatched: 9. This CDR3 is built from 18 residues. Looked up from germline, CDR1 is MNHEY and CDR2 is SMNVEV (reference sequence). This sample comprised CD4+ T cells from blood, cultured in vitro, obtained about 7 months after SARS-CoV-2 vaccination. The clonotype was recovered from a human donor who had recovered from COVID-19. The V call is TRBV27, the J call TRBJ1-1, with 10 bases aligning to TRBD1. This chain's CDR3 is CASSLRIWTGGVNTEAFF. Here the CDR3 DNA reads TGTGCCAGCAGTTTACGGATCTGGACAGGGGGGGTGAACACTGAAGCTTTCTTT.